The 19 T cell receptor beta chains reported below all come from one sample, sequenced in a study of blood T cell repertoires in COVID-19. TCRdb's table, derived via immunoSEQ multiplex PCR, lists solely in-frame clones and lacks some. The repertoire holds tens of thousands of clones, with about 90% as singletons. Sequencing was done on a sample of peripheral blood. The receptors were sampled from a human donor in a cohort sampled during active COVID-19.

This chain joins TRBV6-5 and TRBJ2-7; D is unclear. CDR1 is MNHEY and CDR2 is SVGAGI in the germline V gene. With 6 bases removed from V and 4 bases from J, the gap between germline ends came to 4 bases. CDR3 size: 10 residues. DNA of the CDR3: TGTGCCAGCAGCAATTACGAGCAGTACTTC. Translating it yields CASSNYEQYF.

The chain couples TRBV5-4 to TRBJ2-7; maybe TRBD1 (6 bases). Trimming took off 2 bases at V and 4 bases at J, with 19 bases between the two ends. The CDR3 is made up of 16 amino acids. Germline CDR1 reads SGHNT; CDR2 reads YYREEE (reference sequence). DNA for the CDR3: TGTGCCAGCAGCTTTGGGAACAGGGCTTCCGGGTACGAGCAGTACTTC. Its translation is CASSFGNRASGYEQYF.

This clone was seen only a few times. The chain recombines TRBV7-9 with TRBJ2-2; D remains ambiguous. The CDR3 runs 14 residues. V lost 3 bases, J lost 1 base, and 6 bases lay in between. Germline lookup yields CDR1 SEHNR and CDR2 FQNEAQ (reference sequence). CDR3 loop: CASSFYQNTGELFF. The CDR3 nucleotides read TGTGCCAGCAGCTTCTATCAGAACACCGGGGAGCTGTTTTTT.

This rearrangement joins TRBV27 to TRBJ2-1; the match to TRBD2 covers 15 bases. The CDR3 has 20 amino acids. Germline CDR1 MNHEY, CDR2 SMNVEV (reference sequence). Unmatched junction bases numbered 15, after V lost 0 bases and J lost 9 bases. CDR3 sequence: CASSLSVTPGLAGGPVEQFF. In DNA, the CDR3 is TGTGCCAGCAGTTTATCGGTGACACCTGGACTAGCGGGAGGGCCTGTTGAGCAGTTCTTC.

The chain joins TRBV2 to TRBJ2-2; TRBD1 matches 7 bases. The CDR3 extends over 16 amino acids. CDR1 is SNHLY, CDR2 FYNNEI, per germline. Trimming at V came to 7 bases and at J to 7 bases, leaving 15 bases not matched to a gene. The CDR3 spells CASTPTAGGIHGELFF. CDR3 DNA: TGTGCCAGCACCCCTACGGCAGGGGGAATACACGGGGAGCTGTTTTTT.

The rearrangement joins TRBV9 to TRBJ2-1; TRBD1 aligns across 9 bases. Per the germline V gene, CDR1 is SGDLS and CDR2 is YYNGEE. CDR3 length: 15 residues. The V gene end was trimmed by 4 bases and the J gene end by 9 bases; junction bases not matched to a gene: 11. The CDR3: CASSRAGTGSIEQFF. Written as DNA, the CDR3 is TGTGCCAGCAGCCGGGCCGGGACAGGGAGTATTGAGCAGTTCTTC.

The gene calls are TRBV28 and TRBJ1-2, with TRBD1 identical over 8 bases. The CDR3 is 22 residues long. Germline V gene lookup returns CDR1 MDHEN and CDR2 SYDVKM. With 6 bases clipped from V and 4 bases from J, the junction kept 31 bases outside the gene matches. In nucleotides, the CDR3 is TGTGCCAGCAGGCCTCAGATGGGGTCCGAGGTGACAGGGGACGCAGGGGCCTATGGCTACACCTTC. It encodes CASRPQMGSEVTGDAGAYGYTF.

The V call is TRBV11-3, the J call TRBJ2-1; D uncertain. The CDR3 is made up of 14 amino acids. V lost 4 bases and J lost 0, with 7 bases in between. Germline V gives CDR1 SGHNT, CDR2 YENEEA. CDR3 sequence: CASSSPSSYNEQFF. Written as DNA, the CDR3 is TGTGCCAGCAGCTCCCCTAGCTCCTACAATGAGCAGTTCTTC. Full variable domain (rest looked up from reference TRBV11-3 and TRBJ2-1): EAGVVQSPRYKIIEKKQPVAFWCNPISGHNTLYWYLQNLGQGPELLIRYENEEAVDDSQLPKDRFSAERLKGVDSTLKIQPAELGDSAVYLCASSSPSSYNEQFFGPGTRLTVL.

This chain links TRBV29-1 with TRBJ2-7, with TRBD2 as a possible D gene (6 bases). Germline V lookup: CDR1 SQVTM, CDR2 ANQGSEA. The CDR3 spans 13 residues. Trimming took 1 base from V and 5 from J, leaving 12 bases between them. The CDR3 here is CSVEGGELDEQYF. The CDR3, as DNA: TGCAGCGTTGAAGGGGGGGAGTTAGACGAGCAGTACTTC.

The J gene is TRBJ2-7, the V gene TRBV18; TRBD1 is a possible D gene (5 bases). The V end was cut by 0 bases, the J end by 4 bases, with 13 bases between. The CDR3 consists of 15 residues. Germline V gene data show CDR1 as KGHSH and CDR2 as LQKENI. CDR3 DNA sequence: TGTGCCAGCTCACCACCTAGTCAGGGTCCTTACGAGCAGTACTTC. Its protein product is CASSPPSQGPYEQYF.

This clone was observed a handful of times. The rearrangement joins TRBV6-5 to TRBJ1-1; TRBD1 is a possible D gene (6 bases). Germline CDR1 and CDR2: MNHEY and SVGAGI. This CDR3 is built from 15 residues. Between the trimmed V and J ends, which lost 6 bases and 0 bases, there was a span of 14 bases. The DNA for the CDR3 is TGTGCCAGCAGGCACAGGGAAGCGATGAACACTGAAGCTTTCTTT. Its protein product is CASRHREAMNTEAFF.

The DNA of the CDR3 is TGTGCCAGCAGACCGACTAGCGGGAGGTCGAATGAGCAGTTCTTC. It encodes CASRPTSGRSNEQFF. The genes are TRBV6-6 and TRBJ2-1; TRBD2 matches 13 bases. Germline-derived CDR1 and CDR2 are MNHNY and SVGAGI (reference sequence). CDR3 size: 15 residues. V lost 6 bases, J lost 7 bases, and 6 bases stayed unmatched.

This chain links TRBV9 with TRBJ2-7; 8 bases match TRBD2. Germline V gene lookup returns CDR1 SGDLS and CDR2 YYNGEE. Losses at the gene ends were 0 bases for V and 7 bases for J; bases not matched to a gene: 6. This CDR3 is built from 14 residues. In DNA form, the CDR3 reads TGTGCCAGCAGCGTAGTCGATAGCGGGATTGAGCAGTACTTC. This encodes CASSVVDSGIEQYF.

This chain joins TRBV15 and TRBJ2-1; TRBD2 matches 8 bases. Germline loops: CDR1 LNHNV, CDR2 YYDKDF (reference sequence). After removal of 2 bases from V and 2 bases from J, the junction contained 5 bases not matched to a gene. The CDR3 runs 16 residues. The CDR3 DNA follows: TGTGCCACCAGCAGATTAAGCGGGGGAACCTACAATGAGCAGTTCTTC. Its translation is CATSRLSGGTYNEQFF.

This CDR3 reads CASSRDYTTNEKLFF. Written as DNA, the CDR3 is TGCGCCAGCAGCAGAGATTATACAACTAATGAAAAACTGTTTTTT. The J gene is TRBJ1-4, the V gene TRBV5-1, with D uncertain. V was trimmed by 4 bases and J by 0 bases, leaving 10 bases between them. This CDR3 is built from 15 residues. CDR1 is SGHRS and CDR2 is YFSETQ in the germline V gene.

CDR3 sequence reads: CSAYRVSGYTF. DNA of the CDR3: TGCAGTGCCTACAGGGTTAGTGGCTACACCTTC. The chain joins TRBV20-1 to TRBJ1-2; D might be TRBD1 (6 bases). The V end was cut by 6 bases, the J end by 7 bases, with 12 bases between. CDR1 DFQATT and CDR2 SNEGSKA come from the germline V gene (reference sequence). The CDR3 contains 11 residues.

There are a few counts of this clone. The chain links TRBV12-3 or TRBV12-4 to TRBJ1-2; 9 bases are shared with TRBD1. This CDR3 region has 12 residues. After removal of 8 bases from V and 5 bases from J, the junction contained 3 bases not matched to a gene. In DNA form, the CDR3 reads TGTGCCAGCCTGGGGACAGGGTATGGCTACACCTTC. This encodes CASLGTGYGYTF.

This chain connects TRBV30 to TRBJ1-6; unclear D gene. Germline V CDR1 and CDR2: GTSNPN, SVGIG (reference sequence). CDR3 size: 13 residues. V gave up 0 bases and J gave up 7 bases, with 7 bases separating them. The CDR3 region is CAWSVRENSPLHF. CDR3 nucleotide sequence: TGTGCCTGGAGTGTACGGGAGAATTCACCCCTCCACTTT.

This sequence joins TRBV4-1 and TRBJ2-1; D possibly corresponds to TRBD2 (5 bases). V was clipped by 8 bases and J by 2 bases, with 19 bases between them. This CDR3 is built from 16 residues. CDR1 MGHRA and CDR2 YSYEKL come from the germline V gene. The CDR3 nucleotides read TGCGCCAGCGGACTCGGGCCAAAAGCGGCCTACAATGAGCAGTTCTTC. Translating it yields CASGLGPKAAYNEQFF.